Presented here are 32 T cell receptor beta chains from one specimen sequenced in a study of shared clonotypes between healthy human individuals. Only in-frame clones appear in the TCRdb table, and some are missing; sequencing was by immunoSEQ multiplex PCR. The sample lists about 120,000 clones, more than 65% occurring once. Material for sequencing was memory CD8+ T cells sorted from blood. The subset was: CD45RO+ cells pooled with CCR7-negative TemRA cells. These receptors originate from a woman aged 25 to 39 in good health.

J is TRBJ2-1 and V is TRBV5-6; D is unresolved. Trimming took 0 bases from V and 7 from J, leaving 5 bases between them. The CDR3 contains 12 residues. CDR1 SGHDT and CDR2 YYEEEE come from the germline V gene. The CDR3 region is CASSLVLNEQFF. The CDR3, as DNA: TGTGCCAGCAGCTTGGTGTTGAATGAGCAGTTCTTC.

The rearrangement joins TRBV14 to TRBJ1-2; D gene uncertain. The V end was cut by 5 bases, the J end by 2 bases, with 12 bases between. Per germline, CDR1 SGHDN and CDR2 FVKESK. The CDR3 has 14 residues. The CDR3 sequence is CASSARIGNYGYTF. The CDR3 DNA follows: TGTGCCAGCAGCGCCCGCATCGGGAACTATGGCTACACCTTC.

The V gene is TRBV11-2, the J gene TRBJ2-1; no reliable D call. V was cut by 4 bases and J by 10 bases, with 11 bases left in between. Germline V lookup: CDR1 SGHAT, CDR2 FQNNGV. The CDR3 runs 12 residues. CDR3 residues: CASSSMWREQFF. The CDR3 bases are TGTGCCAGCAGCTCGATGTGGCGGGAGCAGTTCTTC. The full variable domain, rest sourced from reference TRBV11-2 and TRBJ2-1, is EAGVAQSPRYKIIEKRQSVAFWCNPISGHATLYWYQQILGQGPKLLIQFQNNGVVDDSQLPKDRFSAERLKGVDSTLKIQPAKLEDSAVYLCASSSMWREQFFGPGTRLTVL.

This clone was observed many times. The chain has TRBV15 and TRBJ1-4, with 8 bases fitting TRBD1. CDR3 size: 16 residues. Germline V gives CDR1 LNHNV, CDR2 YYDKDF (reference sequence). V gave up 4 bases and J gave up 8 bases; unmatched junction bases: 12. The CDR3 sequence: CATSTAQGQGGEKLFF. The CDR3 bases are TGTGCCACCAGCACTGCGCAAGGACAGGGAGGCGAAAAACTGTTTTTT.

The V gene is TRBV6-6, the J gene TRBJ2-1; no clear D gene. Germline CDR1 MNHNY, CDR2 SVGAGI (reference sequence). V lost 2 bases and J 4 bases, leaving 9 bases between the germline ends. CDR3 length: 14 residues. CDR3 in DNA: TGTGCCAGCAGTTACCACGACACGTACAATGAGCAGTTCTTC. Its translation: CASSYHDTYNEQFF.

This chain uses TRBV28 with TRBJ1-1; D call uncertain. The germline V and J ends were trimmed by 7 bases and 0 bases, with 12 bases remaining between them. CDR1 and CDR2 (germline): MDHEN, SYDVKM. This CDR3 region has 14 residues. CDR3 bases: TGTGCCAGCACCCCATGGCAGTTGAACACTGAAGCTTTCTTT. Its translation is CASTPWQLNTEAFF.

This clone turned up a few times. V is TRBV5-8 and J is TRBJ2-7; D ambiguous. Per the germline V gene, CDR1 is SGHTS and CDR2 is YDEGEE. Trimming took off 0 bases at V and 0 bases at J, with 7 bases between the two ends. The CDR3 is made up of 14 amino acids. The CDR3 DNA reads as TGTGCCAGCAGCTTGGCCGGGCACTCCTACGAGCAGTACTTC. Translating gives CASSLAGHSYEQYF.

This chain joins TRBV5-4 and TRBJ1-6; D not certain. Trimming took off 0 bases at V and 7 bases at J, with 14 bases between the two ends. CDR1 is SGHNT, CDR2 YYREEE, per germline (reference sequence). This CDR3 is built from 16 residues. The CDR3: CASSLDGRGWNSPLHF. The CDR3 DNA reads as TGTGCCAGCAGCTTGGACGGCCGAGGGTGGAATTCACCCCTCCACTTT.

This rearrangement joins TRBV7-9 to TRBJ2-1, with a tentative D call TRBD1 (5 bases). With 3 bases removed from V and 6 bases from J, the gap between germline ends came to 15 bases. Germline V gene data show CDR1 as SEHNR and CDR2 as FQNEAQ (reference sequence). CDR3 length: 15 residues. CDR3 DNA sequence: TGTGCCAGCAGCTTTACGTGGGGCGTACCCAATGAGCAGTTCTTC. Protein: CASSFTWGVPNEQFF.

The V and J genes are TRBV11-3 and TRBJ2-1; D is uncertain. The V gene lost 5 bases and the J gene lost 7 bases, with 15 bases spanning the gap. The CDR3 consists of 14 residues. Per germline, CDR1 SGHNT and CDR2 YENEEA. The CDR3 bases are TGTGCCAGCAGCCCAGCCGGAGACCGTAATGAGCAGTTCTTC. Encoded protein: CASSPAGDRNEQFF.

The V and J genes are TRBV4-1 and TRBJ2-7; D tentatively fits TRBD1 or TRBD2 (5 bases each). The CDR3 length is 16 residues. Germline V lookup: CDR1 MGHRA, CDR2 YSYEKL. V lost 0 bases and J 0 bases, leaving 12 bases between the germline ends. This chain's CDR3 is CASSQDWAGSSYEQYF. The CDR3 DNA sequence: TGCGCCAGCAGCCAAGATTGGGCAGGGAGCTCCTACGAGCAGTACTTC.

This chain links TRBV9 with TRBJ2-1; 9 bases match TRBD2. With V trimmed by 6 bases and J by 5 bases, 9 bases remained unmatched. Germline lookup yields CDR1 SGDLS and CDR2 YYNGEE. This CDR3 has 15 residues. CDR3: CASKEASGTDNEQFF. The CDR3 coding sequence is TGTGCCAGCAAAGAAGCTAGCGGGACCGACAATGAGCAGTTCTTC.

This clone was observed a handful of times. The gene calls are TRBV5-1 and TRBJ2-1; 9 positions agree with TRBD2. CDR1 is SGHRS, CDR2 YFSETQ, per germline. This CDR3 is 17 amino acids long. J gave up 1 base and V 0 bases, and 5 bases lay outside the gene matches. The CDR3: CASSLVSSGNSYNEQFF. CDR3 DNA: TGCGCCAGCAGCTTGGTGTCTAGCGGGAATTCCTACAATGAGCAGTTCTTC. The full variable domain, completed using reference TRBV5-1 and TRBJ2-1, is KAGVTQTPRYLIKTRGQQVTLSCSPISGHRSVSWYQQTPGQGLQFLFEYFSETQRNKGNFPGRFSGRQFSNSRSEMNVSTLELGDSALYLCASSLVSSGNSYNEQFFGPGTRLTVL.

This rearrangement joins TRBV28 to TRBJ1-5; D is ambiguous. The CDR3 loop spans 14 amino acids. The V gene lost 8 bases and the J gene lost 0 bases, with 11 bases spanning the gap. The germline V gene encodes CDR1 MDHEN and CDR2 SYDVKM. CDR3 nucleotide sequence: TGTGCCAGCCGAGACGAACCTAGCAATCAGCCCCAGCATTTT. It codes for CASRDEPSNQPQHF.

The rearrangement uses TRBV10-1 and TRBJ2-1, with a possible D match to TRBD2 (5 bases). The CDR3 length is 14 residues. The germline gives CDR1 WNHNN, CDR2 SYGVQD (reference sequence). The ends were cut back, 2 bases at V and 1 base at J, with 6 bases in the middle. CDR3 DNA: TGCGCCAGCAGTGAGACTAGTTCCTACAATGAGCAGTTCTTC. Translated, it gives CASSETSSYNEQFF.

This clone was counted at least ten times. The CDR3 nucleotides read TGTGCCAGCAGCGCAAGGACAGGGTACAGCGAGCAGTACTTC. It translates to CASSARTGYSEQYF. The rearrangement uses TRBV9 and TRBJ2-7, with 8 bases aligning to TRBD1. CDR1 SGDLS and CDR2 YYNGEE come from the germline V gene. This CDR3 spans 14 amino acids. V was pared by 3 bases and J by 6 bases, with 8 bases of the junction left unmatched. Full variable domain (rest looked up from reference TRBV9 and TRBJ2-7): DSGVTQTPKHLITATGQRVTLRCSPRSGDLSVYWYQQSLDQGLQFLIQYYNGEERAKGNILERFSAQQFPDLHSELNLSSLELGDSALYFCASSARTGYSEQYFGPGTRLTVT.

This clone was recorded once. The rearrangement joins TRBV5-6 to TRBJ2-7; D gene unclear. V was clipped by 4 bases and J by 3 bases, with 17 bases between them. This CDR3 contains 15 residues. CDR1 and CDR2 (germline): SGHDT, YYEEEE. DNA for the CDR3: TGTGCCAGCAGCGTTGAGTGGCAGGCTGTCTACGAGCAGTACTTC. This translates into CASSVEWQAVYEQYF.

The chain combines TRBV6-4 with TRBJ2-7; D may be TRBD1 or TRBD2 (5 bases each). Per the germline V gene, CDR1 is MRHNA and CDR2 is SNTAGT. CDR3 length equals 18 residues. V shed 2 bases and J shed 5 bases, with 25 bases lying between them. In DNA, the CDR3 is TGTGCCAGCAGTGACCATCGGCTCCGGGACGGATTTCGGAACGAGCAGTACTTC. Translated, it gives CASSDHRLRDGFRNEQYF.

This clone was observed a few times. The J gene is TRBJ2-2, the V gene TRBV19; TRBD2 matches 10 bases. V was pared by 6 bases and J by 2 bases, with 9 bases of the junction left unmatched. CDR3 length: 17 residues. Per the germline V gene, CDR1 is LNHDA and CDR2 is SQIVND (reference sequence). The CDR3 DNA reads TGTGCCAGTAGACCCGGACTAGCGGCCTTAAACACCGGGGAGCTGTTTTTT. Amino acid sequence: CASRPGLAALNTGELFF.

This chain joins TRBV25-1 and TRBJ2-1; 11 bases match TRBD2. The CDR3 runs to 17 residues. Germline CDR1 is MGHDK and CDR2 is SYGVNS. V lost 3 bases, J lost 9 bases, and 13 bases stayed unmatched. The CDR3 DNA is TGTGCCAGCAGTGACCAAGCGGCTAGCGGGAGGTCTACTGAGCAGTTCTTC. It yields the protein CASSDQAASGRSTEQFF. Based on the CDR3 plus reference TRBV25-1 and TRBJ2-1, the full variable domain is EADIYQTPRYLVIGTGKKITLECSQTMGHDKMYWYQQDPGMELHLIHYSYGVNSTEKGDLSSESTVSRIRTEHFPLTLESARPSHTSQYLCASSDQAASGRSTEQFFGPGTRLTVL.

The rearrangement uses TRBV6-1 and TRBJ1-1; D is possibly TRBD1 (6 bases). Looked up from germline, CDR1 is MNHNS and CDR2 is SASEGT. The ends were cut back, 2 bases at V and 7 bases at J, with 11 bases in the middle. The CDR3 loop spans 13 amino acids. Here the CDR3 reads CASSEIRGGEAFF. The DNA for the CDR3 is TGTGCCAGCAGTGAAATCAGGGGTGGTGAAGCTTTCTTT.

This chain joins TRBV7-8 and TRBJ2-7, with D hard to call. This CDR3 is 13 amino acids long. In germline, CDR1 is SGHVS, CDR2 FQNEAQ. The V gene lost 7 bases and the J gene lost 2 bases, with 12 bases spanning the gap. CDR3 in DNA: TGTGCCAGCACCGTATGGAGCCCCTACGAGCAGTACTTC. This gives the protein CASTVWSPYEQYF. The variable domain in full, completed from reference TRBV7-8 and TRBJ2-7, reads GAGVSQSPRYKVAKRGQDVALRCDPISGHVSLFWYQQALGQGPEFLTYFQNEAQLDKSGLPSDRFFAERPEGSVSTLKIQRTQQEDSAVYLCASTVWSPYEQYFGPGTRLTVT.

V usage is TRBV29-1 and J usage is TRBJ1-2; D remains unclear. V lost 5 bases and J lost 6, with 10 bases in between. The CDR3 is 11 amino acids. The germline V gene has CDR1 SQVTM and CDR2 ANQGSEA. CDR3 loop: CSVTTVNGYTF. The DNA for the CDR3 is TGCAGCGTTACCACGGTAAATGGCTACACCTTC.

With regard to this clone: Since a far larger clone is one base different, this is likely a read error. The rearrangement links TRBV25-1 to TRBJ1-5; perhaps TRBD1 as D (5 bases). V lost 4 bases to trimming and J lost 2 bases, with 12 bases between them. The CDR3 consists of 15 residues. From germline, CDR1 is MGHDK and CDR2 SYGVNS. CDR3 coding DNA: TGTGCCAGCAGTGGTTCCGAAGGGGGCAATCAGCCCCAGCATTTT. It yields the protein CASSGSEGGNQPQHF.

As concerns this clone: Other nucleotide sequences from this sample produce the same CDR3. The V call is TRBV28, the J call TRBJ2-1; D may be TRBD1 (6 bases). Trimming took off 7 bases at V and 6 bases at J, with 10 bases between the two ends. Germline V gives CDR1 MDHEN, CDR2 SYDVKM. The CDR3 has 12 amino acids. This CDR3 reads CASTPGVNEQFF. The CDR3 DNA follows: TGTGCCAGCACTCCAGGGGTCAATGAGCAGTTCTTC.

This chain joins TRBV5-4 and TRBJ2-7, with TRBD1 as a possible D gene (7 bases). The germline V gene has CDR1 SGHNT and CDR2 YYREEE (reference sequence). The V end was cut by 1 base, the J end by 2 bases, with 16 bases between. This CDR3 spans 16 amino acids. CDR3 bases: TGTGCCAGCAGCTTGTGGGGCGGGACAGCAGCCTACGAGCAGTACTTC. Translated: CASSLWGGTAAYEQYF.

This clone was seen a handful of times. The chain couples TRBV5-4 to TRBJ2-2; no reliable D call. Germline V gives CDR1 SGHNT, CDR2 YYREEE (reference sequence). Trimming shortened V by 4 bases and J by 8 bases, and 12 bases separated the two germline ends. The CDR3 runs to 13 residues. The CDR3 reads CASSPTVGGELFF. The CDR3, as DNA: TGTGCCAGCAGCCCGACGGTCGGAGGGGAGCTGTTTTTT.

Remarks on this clone: An end of the junction differs from the germline gene, which may be a read error. This rearrangement joins TRBV30 to TRBJ1-2; TRBD1 might be the D (5 bases). The CDR3 is 13 amino acids. The germline gives CDR1 GTSNPN, CDR2 SVGIG (reference sequence). The CDR3 DNA sequence: TGTGCCCGGAGTTCCGACAGCTGGCGGGCCTACACCTTC. Protein product: CARSSDSWRAYTF.

This chain uses TRBV5-1 with TRBJ2-7; D not certain. The CDR3 consists of 13 residues. CDR1 SGHRS and CDR2 YFSETQ come from the germline V gene. Trimming stripped 0 bases from V and 3 bases from J, with 7 bases between. The DNA of the CDR3 is TGCGCCAGCAGCTTGGGCGTGTTCTACGAGCAGTACTTC. Protein sequence: CASSLGVFYEQYF.

The chain carries TRBV20-1 and TRBJ2-3; D call uncertain. The germline V gene has CDR1 DFQATT and CDR2 SNEGSKA (reference sequence). This CDR3 spans 11 amino acids. Between the trimmed V and J ends, which lost 6 bases and 2 bases, there was a span of 6 bases. The CDR3: CSAPDTDTQYF. Here the CDR3 DNA reads TGCAGTGCCCCAGACACAGATACGCAGTATTTT.

This clone has a count of ten or more. The chain joins TRBV2 to TRBJ2-7, with TRBD1 identical over 9 bases. The V gene's germline CDR1 is SNHLY and CDR2 FYNNEI. This CDR3 has 13 residues. With V trimmed by 10 bases and J by 2 bases, 6 bases remained unmatched. The CDR3 reads CATRTGVPYEQYF. CDR3 bases: TGTGCCACCCGGACAGGGGTCCCCTACGAGCAGTACTTC. The variable domain in full, completed from reference TRBV2 and TRBJ2-7, reads EPEVTQTPSHQVTQMGQEVILRCVPISNHLYFYWYRQILGQKVEFLVSFYNNEISEKSEIFDDQFSVERPDGSNFTLKIRSTKLEDSAMYFCATRTGVPYEQYFGPGTRLTVT.

This rearrangement joins TRBV28 to TRBJ1-5; no definite D call. The V and J ends lost 3 bases and 4 bases respectively, with 7 bases between them. CDR1 is MDHEN, CDR2 SYDVKM, per germline. The CDR3 spans 13 residues. CDR3 region: CASSFTVNQPQHF. The CDR3 coding sequence is TGTGCCAGCAGTTTTACGGTAAATCAGCCCCAGCATTTT.